What follows are 30 T cell receptor beta chains derived from one specimen sequenced in a study of T cell repertoires in cytomegalovirus infection. TCRdb recomputed calls from the reads with MiXCR, one row per CDR3 protein. This sample has 350,000 to 550,000 distinct CDR3 sequences; 30% to 40% occur once, and the top ten carry roughly an eighth. The sample taken for sequencing was PBMCs. The origin of the receptors is a human donor in good health (CMV status not recorded). Some clones in this sample may be carry-over from other donors' samples.

This clonotype was found a few times. J is TRBJ2-3 and V is TRBV11-2; 7 bases match TRBD2. Germline assignment: CDR1 SGHAT and CDR2 FQNNGV. This CDR3 has 14 amino acids. The V gene end was trimmed by 5 bases and the J gene end by 6 bases; junction bases not matched to a gene: 8. CDR3 residues: CASSPRTSFDTQYF. CDR3 DNA sequence: TGTGCCAGCAGCCCACGGACTAGTTTTGATACGCAGTATTTT.

This clonotype was picked up a small number of times. The chain recombines TRBV10-2 with TRBJ1-5, with 7 bases identical to TRBD1. Losses at the gene ends were 6 bases for V and 4 bases for J; bases not matched to a gene: 9. The CDR3 is 15 amino acids. Germline loops: CDR1 WSHSY, CDR2 SAAADI. The CDR3 DNA is TGCGCCAGCAGGGGGACAGCCGGGTCGAATCAGCCCCAGCATTTT. The encoded protein is CASRGTAGSNQPQHF.

To note about this clonotype: Because the CDR3 is missing its conserved closing phenylalanine or tryptophan, this is likely a read error. The rearrangement joins TRBV7-2 to TRBJ2-5, with D possibly matching TRBD2 (6 bases). This CDR3 is 14 amino acids long. Trimming left V 6 bases short and J 2 bases short, with 13 bases between. Germline CDR1 is SGHTA and CDR2 is FQGNSA. The CDR3 here is CASRFYRGQETQYC. DNA for the CDR3: TGTGCCAGCAGATTTTACCGGGGGCAAGAGACCCAGTACTGC.

This clonotype has just one count. The chain combines TRBV14 with TRBJ1-1; possibly TRBD1 for D (6 bases). The CDR3 sequence is 16 residues long. Looked up from germline, CDR1 is SGHDN and CDR2 is FVKESK. The ends were cut back, 6 bases at V and 1 base at J, with 18 bases in the middle. CDR3 sequence reads: CASRQTQGGTNTEAFF. CDR3 nucleotides: TGTGCCAGCAGACAAACTCAAGGGGGGACGAACACTGAAGCTTTCTTT.

This rearrangement joins TRBV20-1 to TRBJ1-6; D gene ambiguous. The CDR3 extends over 11 amino acids. Germline loops: CDR1 DFQATT, CDR2 SNEGSKA (reference sequence). Between the trimmed V and J ends, which lost 0 bases and 9 bases, there was a span of 3 bases. CDR3 region: CSAREASPLHF. Here the CDR3 DNA reads TGCAGTGCTAGAGAGGCTTCACCCCTCCACTTT.

This clonotype was counted once. An end of the junction does not agree with germline; a read error may underlie this. The chain joins TRBV7-2 to TRBJ1-2; the D is unclear. CDR3 size: 12 residues. The germline V gene encodes CDR1 SGHTA and CDR2 FQGNSA. The CDR3 region has the DNA TGTGACAGCAGCTTAAGCCCCGATGTCTACACCTTC. Protein product: CDSSLSPDVYTF.

This clonotype showed up just a few times. V gene TRBV5-1 combines with J gene TRBJ1-1, with 10 bases identical to TRBD1. CDR1 and CDR2 from the germline V gene are SGHRS and YFSETQ. Germline trimming cut 4 bases from V and 0 bases from J; bases unmatched to any gene: 3. The CDR3 has 15 residues. This CDR3 reads CASSDGQGVNTEAFF. CDR3 nucleotides: TGCGCCAGCAGCGACGGACAGGGGGTGAACACTGAAGCTTTCTTT.

A remark on this clonotype: Its ends do not fully match the called genes, so a read error is possible. The chain employs TRBV11-2 and TRBJ2-1; 8 nucleotides line up with TRBD2. Per germline, CDR1 SGHAT and CDR2 FQNNGV. The CDR3 has 11 amino acids. Written as DNA, the CDR3 is TGTGCCAGCAGCCCCGGGGGGGGGGAGGATTTC. It encodes CASSPGGGEDF.

This clonotype came up many times. The genes are TRBV6-6 and TRBJ1-1, with TRBD1 matching over 7 bases. With V trimmed by 5 bases and J by 4 bases, 4 bases remained unmatched. The germline V gene has CDR1 MNHNY and CDR2 SVGAGI (reference sequence). This CDR3 contains 13 residues. This CDR3 is CASSNRDSTEAFF. The CDR3 coding sequence is TGTGCCAGCAGTAACCGGGACAGCACTGAAGCTTTCTTT.

There are many counts of this clonotype. This chain connects TRBV18 to TRBJ1-1, with 9 nucleotides matching TRBD1. Germline values: CDR1 KGHSH, CDR2 LQKENI. V was clipped by 8 bases and J by 1 base; unmatched bases: 5. The CDR3 runs 14 residues. Here the CDR3 DNA reads TGTGCCAGCAGCCCGGGACAGGGGAACACTGAAGCTTTCTTT. It codes for CASSPGQGNTEAFF.

This clonotype was counted between two and nine times. This rearrangement joins TRBV11-2 to TRBJ2-3; D ambiguous. Trimming cost V 2 bases and J 1 base, with 10 bases left between them. Germline CDR1 is SGHAT and CDR2 is FQNNGV. The length of the CDR3 is 15 residues. CDR3 sequence reads: CASSLLPKGTDTQYF. DNA of the CDR3: TGTGCCAGCAGCTTATTGCCCAAGGGCACAGATACGCAGTATTTT.

The chain combines TRBV19 with TRBJ2-1; 11 bases are a match to TRBD2. The CDR3 has 15 residues. The germline V gene encodes CDR1 LNHDA and CDR2 SQIVND (reference sequence). Losses at the gene ends were 5 bases for V and 14 bases for J; bases not matched to a gene: 14. The CDR3: CASSAGTSGDLKEFF. The CDR3 nucleotides read TGTGCCAGTAGTGCCGGGACTAGCGGAGATCTTAAGGAGTTCTTC.

This clonotype was detected only once. The conserved phenylalanine or tryptophan is not found at the CDR3 terminus, so this likely reflects a read error. This chain connects TRBV4-2 to TRBJ2-1; 14 nucleotides align to TRBD2. The CDR3 is 16 amino acids. V was pared by 5 bases and J by 6 bases, with 6 bases of the junction left unmatched. Looked up from germline, CDR1 is LGHNA and CDR2 is YNFKEQ. CDR3 in amino acids: CASSTRTSGGLNEQFL. The CDR3 DNA follows: TGTGCCAGCAGCACAAGGACTAGCGGGGGGCTCAATGAGCAGTTCTTA.

Notes on this clonotype: The CDR3 does not end in the conserved phenylalanine or tryptophan, so this is likely a read error. The J gene is TRBJ1-1, the V gene TRBV5-1; D uncertain. CDR1 and CDR2 (germline): SGHRS, YFSETQ. The length of the CDR3 is 14 residues. Trimming removed 5 bases at V and 10 bases at J, with 21 bases between. CDR3 sequence reads: CASRPQQGPDSAFC. CDR3 DNA: TGCGCCAGCAGACCCCAACAAGGGCCCGACTCAGCTTTCTGT.

The chain uses TRBV2 and TRBJ2-1, with 9 bases that match TRBD1. This CDR3 is built from 17 residues. CDR1 is SNHLY and CDR2 is FYNNEI in the germline V gene. Trimming took 2 bases from V and 12 from J; bases not matched to a gene: 17. The CDR3 DNA is TGTGCCAGCAGTGAACTTGACGGGACAGGGACCGAGTCGGGGCAGTTCTTC. It translates to CASSELDGTGTESGQFF.

As concerns this clonotype: As the CDR3 is not closed by the conserved phenylalanine or tryptophan, this likely results from a read error. The J gene is TRBJ2-5, the V gene TRBV7-4; no clear D gene. The germline V gene has CDR1 SGHVT and CDR2 SQSDAQ. V lost 0 bases and J 1 base, leaving 6 bases between the germline ends. The CDR3 consists of 14 residues. The CDR3 DNA sequence: TGTGCCAGCAGCTTAGCGGAATTCCAAGAGACCCAGTACTTA. Residues: CASSLAEFQETQYL.

There are a few counts of this clonotype. The rearrangement links TRBV9 to TRBJ1-2, with TRBD1 as a possible D gene (6 bases). The germline V gene encodes CDR1 SGDLS and CDR2 YYNGEE. The V end was cut by 0 bases, the J end by 6 bases, with 9 bases between. The CDR3 sequence is 13 residues long. The CDR3: CASSVGSGDGYTF. In nucleotides, the CDR3 is TGTGCCAGCAGCGTAGGCTCAGGGGATGGCTACACCTTC.

V is TRBV5-5 and J is TRBJ1-2; TRBD1 matches at 9 bases. The CDR3 runs to 14 residues. The trim removed 4 bases at V and 6 bases at J, leaving 7 bases unmatched. CDR1 and CDR2 from the germline V gene are SGHKS and YYEKEE (reference sequence). This chain's CDR3 is CASSTQTGGDGYTF. CDR3 sequence (DNA): TGTGCCAGCAGCACACAAACAGGGGGCGATGGCTACACCTTC.

This clonotype has a handful of counts. The V gene is TRBV4-3, the J gene TRBJ2-1; a possible D gene is TRBD2 (6 bases). The CDR3 extends over 18 amino acids. Trimming cost V 0 bases and J 7 bases, with 22 bases left between them. Per germline, CDR1 LGHNA and CDR2 YSLEER. The CDR3 DNA sequence: TGCGCCAGCAGCCAAGAAGGGGTAGGGACCCTCGGGGGAAATGAGCAGTTCTTC. This translates into CASSQEGVGTLGGNEQFF.

The chain carries TRBV20-1 and TRBJ1-5; possible D gene TRBD1, 6 bases. Trimming took off 6 bases at V and 4 bases at J, with 16 bases between the two ends. Germline CDR1 DFQATT, CDR2 SNEGSKA (reference sequence). The CDR3 is made up of 14 amino acids. This CDR3 reads CSAGQGLANQPQHF. CDR3 nucleotide sequence: TGCAGTGCAGGGCAGGGGCTTGCTAATCAGCCCCAGCATTTT.

This clonotype was detected ten times or more. The chain recombines TRBV7-6 with TRBJ1-1, with a weak D call TRBD1 (6 bases). The length of the CDR3 is 14 residues. Trimming stripped 8 bases from V and 7 bases from J, with 20 bases between. Looked up from germline, CDR1 is SGHVS and CDR2 is FNYEAQ. The CDR3 bases are TGTGCCAGCGTAGGGGGGGACTACAAAAATGAAGCTTTCTTT. Residues: CASVGGDYKNEAFF. The full variable domain, rest sourced from reference TRBV7-6 and TRBJ1-1, is GAGVSQSPRYKVTKRGQDVALRCDPISGHVSLYWYRQALGQGPEFLTYFNYEAQQDKSGLPNDRFSAERPEGSISTLTIQRTEQRDSAMYRCASVGGDYKNEAFFGQGTRLTVV.

The genes are TRBV20-1 and TRBJ1-4, with 8 bases lining up with TRBD1. The CDR3 extends over 13 amino acids. Germline CDR1 and CDR2: DFQATT and SNEGSKA (reference sequence). Trimming took 5 bases from V and 8 from J; bases not matched to a gene: 7. CDR3 residues: CSALTGGEEKLFF. Written as DNA, the CDR3 is TGCAGTGCTCTTACAGGGGGGGAGGAAAAACTGTTTTTT.

There are a few counts of this clonotype. The chain recombines TRBV5-1 with TRBJ2-3, with 10 bases fitting TRBD1. The V gene's germline CDR1 is SGHRS and CDR2 YFSETQ. Trimming took 7 bases from V and 4 from J; bases not matched to a gene: 9. This CDR3 has 15 amino acids. CDR3 protein: CASRRQGALSDTQYF. The CDR3 region has the DNA TGCGCCAGCCGAAGACAGGGGGCTTTGTCAGATACGCAGTATTTT.

The J gene is TRBJ2-4, the V gene TRBV19, with D perhaps assigned TRBD1 or TRBD2 (5 bases each). CDR3 size: 12 residues. With 4 bases removed from V and 9 bases from J, the gap between germline ends came to 10 bases. CDR1 is LNHDA and CDR2 is SQIVND in the germline V gene (reference sequence). CDR3 sequence reads: CASSKVGVIQYF. The CDR3 nucleotides read TGTGCCAGTAGTAAGGTGGGGGTCATTCAGTACTTC.

This clonotype showed up just once. The chain recombines TRBV4-1 with TRBJ2-7; D not resolved. Trimming removed 0 bases at V and 7 bases at J, with 10 bases between. There are 13 residues in the CDR3. CDR1 and CDR2 (germline): MGHRA, YSYEKL. CDR3 region: CASSQELSREQYF. The CDR3 nucleotides read TGCGCCAGCAGCCAAGAATTAAGTCGGGAGCAGTACTTC.

The V gene is TRBV12-3 or TRBV12-4, the J gene TRBJ2-2; the D call may be TRBD1 or TRBD2 (5 bases each). The germline V and J ends were trimmed by 3 bases and 4 bases, with 9 bases remaining between them. CDR3 length equals 14 residues. This chain's CDR3 is CASSFIGGTGELFF. CDR3 nucleotides: TGTGCCAGCAGTTTCATTGGGGGCACCGGGGAGCTGTTTTTT.

This clonotype was observed a few times. The rearrangement links TRBV7-6 to TRBJ1-6; D call uncertain. Looked up from germline, CDR1 is SGHVS and CDR2 is FNYEAQ. Deletions cut 5 bases from V and 12 bases from J, with 17 bases between. The CDR3 length is 14 residues. CDR3 residues: CASSPQISAEPLHF. The CDR3 DNA sequence: TGTGCCAGCAGCCCCCAGATATCGGCAGAACCCCTCCACTTT.

This clonotype was found a few times. This chain joins TRBV27 and TRBJ2-2; maybe TRBD2 (6 bases). Germline V lookup: CDR1 MNHEY, CDR2 SMNVEV (reference sequence). The V and J ends lost 6 bases and 1 base respectively, with 12 bases between them. The CDR3 contains 15 residues. Here the CDR3 DNA reads TGTGCCAGCAGCCGGGAGTCTTGGAACACCGGGGAGCTGTTTTTT. It codes for CASSRESWNTGELFF.

In this sample, this clonotype turned up a few times. The CDR3 coding sequence is TGTGCCAGCGCCCGCGGCACTGAAGCTTTCTTT. It specifies CASARGTEAFF. The rearrangement joins TRBV3-1 to TRBJ1-1, with D unresolved. The length of the CDR3 is 11 residues. Germline V CDR1 and CDR2: LGHDT, YNNKEL (reference sequence). Trimming removed 8 bases at V and 4 bases at J, with 8 bases between.

The J gene is TRBJ1-2, the V gene TRBV27; maybe TRBD1 (5 bases). From germline, CDR1 is MNHEY and CDR2 SMNVEV (reference sequence). This CDR3 region has 18 residues. Between the trimmed V and J ends, which lost 0 bases and 6 bases, there was a span of 23 bases. In DNA form, the CDR3 reads TGTGCCAGCAGTTTATCATTGGGACCTACGACACTGTTCGATGGCTACACCTTC. The encoded protein is CASSLSLGPTTLFDGYTF.